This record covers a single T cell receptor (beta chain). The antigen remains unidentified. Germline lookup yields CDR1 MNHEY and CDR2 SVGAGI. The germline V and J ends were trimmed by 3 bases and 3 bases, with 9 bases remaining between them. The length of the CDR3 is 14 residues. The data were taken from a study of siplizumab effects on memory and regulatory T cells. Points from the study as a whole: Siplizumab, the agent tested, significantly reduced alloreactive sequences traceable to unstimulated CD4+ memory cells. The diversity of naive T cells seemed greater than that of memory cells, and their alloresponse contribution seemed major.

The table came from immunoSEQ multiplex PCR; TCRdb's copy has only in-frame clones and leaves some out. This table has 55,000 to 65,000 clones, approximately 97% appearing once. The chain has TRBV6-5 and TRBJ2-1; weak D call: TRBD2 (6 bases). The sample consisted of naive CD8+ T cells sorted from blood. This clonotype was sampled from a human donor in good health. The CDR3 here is CASSYSGSYNEQFF. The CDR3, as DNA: TGTGCCAGCAGTTATTCCGGGAGCTACAATGAGCAGTTCTTC.